This TCR beta chain was recovered during a study of monozygotic twins with inflammatory bowel disease. The authors ran two nested PCRs of around 15 and 10 cycles on TCRalpha and TCRbeta cDNA. TCRdb re-called the 5' RACE reads; every CDR3 protein appears as one record, without DNA. Its table lists 300,000 to 400,000 distinct CDR3 sequences. CDR3 length: 18 residues. CDR1 is SGHAT, CDR2 FQNNGV, per germline. What was sequenced was blood. This chain uses TRBV11-2 with TRBJ1-4; lacking DNA, the TRBD1 call made by TCRdb goes unchecked. The sequence was collected from a human donor with ulcerative colitis or Crohn's disease, or a healthy co-twin of an affected twin (not recorded which). The CDR3 protein is CASSRDRVGGSSNEKLFF.